A selection of T cell receptor beta chains follows, all from one sample in a study of cytomegalovirus exposure and HLA in healthy donors. TCRdb's table, derived via immunoSEQ multiplex PCR, lists solely in-frame clones and lacks some. The sample has under 150,000 clones, 67% seen once; the top ten hold roughly 8%. Sequenced material: PBMCs. These receptors originate from a man between 18 and 29 years old in good health and CMV-seropositive. Each CDR3 is given with its conserved first and last residue.

TRBJ2-7 TRBV5-6 CASSLLQGARGQYF
TRBJ2-1 TRBV7-9 CASSSTGTNPNEQFF
TRBJ1-2 TRBV9 CASSVQPGQPIYGYTF
TRBJ2-1 TRBV7-6 CASSLHSNSRVQFF
TRBJ2-3 TRBV2 CASKKADRDTDTQYF
TRBJ1-4 TRBV5-1 CASRDGRVNEKLFF
TRBJ2-5 TRBV9 CASSVGVARRETQYF
NA TRBV6-6 CASSPQGYEQYF
TRBJ1-2 TRBV28 CASSPPGQIYGYTF
TRBJ1-6 TRBV6-5 CASYKTGSISSPLHF
TRBJ1-5 TRBV19 CASSISIGTGYQPQHF
TRBJ1-1 TRBV29-1 CSVEVRENTEAFF
TRBJ2-3 TRBV13 CASSSQGLTLTDTQYF
TRBJ1-6 TRBV7-8 CASSLGAVGPRDSPLHF
TRBJ2-2 TRBV5-1 CASSLTSGANTGELFF
TRBJ2-3 TRBV9 CASSVFGDTQYF
TRBJ1-1 TRBV29-1 CSVHRGGTEAFF
TRBJ2-5 TRBV9 CASSLRTGTQETQYF
TRBJ1-1 TRBV9 CASSRGTTNTEAFF
TRBJ2-7 TRBV2 CASTWRGVDSHEQYF
TRBJ2-5 TRBV6-5 CASKRQETQYF
TRBJ2-3 TRBV5-4 CASSQRGGFDTQYF
TRBJ2-7 TRBV29-1 CSVGQGTGEQYF
TRBJ2-3 TRBV28 CASSSRRTDTQYF
TRBJ2-2 TRBV4-2 CASSQDRLVTGELFF
TRBJ1-6 TRBV5-4 CASARQVDSPLHF
TRBJ2-3 TRBV15 CATSRDRTGSLTDTQYF
TRBJ2-2 TRBV7-9 CASSQELANTGELFF
TRBJ2-7 TRBV9 CASSVEDRESGEQYF
TRBJ2-5 TRBV28 CASSGDREQETQYF
TRBJ1-5 TRBV11-3 CASSLIQHRGLFQPQHF